These 24 T cell receptor beta chains originate from one sample sequenced in a study of cytomegalovirus exposure and HLA in healthy donors. A multiplex PCR was run with 60 Vbeta primers and 13 Jbeta primers. Sequencing used immunoSEQ multiplex PCR; TCRdb keeps in-frame clones, though not all of them. There are under 95,000 clones in the sample; approximately 71% occur only once, and 2% to 2.5% lies in the top ten. The sample comprised PBMCs. Receptors originate from a middle-aged man in good health and CMV-seronegative.

The J gene is TRBJ2-2, the V gene TRBV9; D is uncertain. The CDR3 has 13 amino acids. V lost 2 bases and J 3 bases, leaving 5 bases between the germline ends. Germline V gene sequence: CDR1 SGDLS, CDR2 YYNGEE. CDR3 residues: CASSVADTGELFF. DNA for the CDR3: TGTGCCAGCAGCGTGGCTGACACCGGGGAGCTGTTTTTT.

The count of this clone is one. The V and J genes are TRBV5-1 and TRBJ2-3; 7 nucleotides agree with TRBD1. This CDR3 has 14 amino acids. V lost 0 bases to trimming and J lost 3 bases; unmatched junction nucleotides: 1. Germline CDR1 and CDR2: SGHRS and YFSETQ. CDR3: CASSLGDRTDTQYF. The CDR3 coding sequence is TGCGCCAGCAGCTTGGGGGACAGAACAGATACGCAGTATTTT.

Only one count was recorded for this clone. This sequence joins TRBV7-5 and TRBJ2-1; the table's TRBD2 call for D was not verified on the DNA. TRBV7-5 is a documented pseudogene. The CDR3 length is 12 residues. CDR3 DNA: TGTGCCAGAAGCTCCCCCGGGACTAGCGGTCTCTTC. Protein sequence: CARSSPGTSGLF.

V gene TRBV5-1 combines with J gene TRBJ2-1; a possible D gene is TRBD1 (6 bases). The germline V and J ends were trimmed by 4 bases and 0 bases, with 14 bases remaining between them. In germline, CDR1 is SGHRS, CDR2 YFSETQ. The CDR3 spans 16 residues. For the CDR3, the DNA is TGCGCCAGCAGCCTTAAGGGGGACACCTCCTACAATGAGCAGTTCTTC. This sequence encodes CASSLKGDTSYNEQFF.

The rearrangement joins TRBV2 to TRBJ2-2; possibly TRBD1 for D (6 bases). From germline, CDR1 is SNHLY and CDR2 FYNNEI. The CDR3 has 12 amino acids. The V gene lost 7 bases and the J gene lost 8 bases, with 11 bases spanning the gap. Written as DNA, the CDR3 is TGTGCCAGCATGGCAGGGGTTGGGGAGCTGTTTTTT. Its translation is CASMAGVGELFF.

This rearrangement joins TRBV5-1 to TRBJ2-3, with D possibly TRBD2 on 5 matching bases. The germline V and J ends were trimmed by 6 bases and 3 bases, with 17 bases remaining between them. The germline V gene has CDR1 SGHRS and CDR2 YFSETQ. CDR3 length: 15 residues. The DNA for the CDR3 is TGCGCCAGCATCCCCCCGGGGTTTGGGACAGATACGCAGTATTTT. Residues: CASIPPGFGTDTQYF.

The chain carries TRBV9 and TRBJ2-1, with 10 bases fitting TRBD1. The CDR3 is 15 residues long. CDR1 and CDR2 (germline): SGDLS, YYNGEE. V shed 3 bases and J 6 bases; nucleotides not matched to a gene: 6. The CDR3: CASSATGGAGNEQFF. The CDR3 nucleotides read TGTGCCAGCAGCGCGACAGGGGGCGCGGGCAATGAGCAGTTCTTC.

This clone was recorded a few times. Other DNA variants within this sample encode the same CDR3. The chain combines TRBV11-3 with TRBJ1-1; TRBD1 agrees at 8 bases. Germline loops: CDR1 SGHNT, CDR2 YENEEA. After removal of 5 bases from V and 1 base from J, the junction contained 3 bases not matched to a gene. The CDR3 is 14 residues long. The CDR3 reads CASSVGQGNTEAFF. CDR3 nucleotide sequence: TGTGCCAGCAGCGTCGGACAGGGGAACACTGAAGCTTTCTTT.

This clone appeared once. This chain uses TRBV2 with TRBJ1-2; the match to TRBD1 covers 7 bases. Trimming at V came to 5 bases and at J to 6 bases, leaving 3 bases not matched to a gene. CDR3 length: 12 residues. Germline CDR1 SNHLY, CDR2 FYNNEI. CDR3 bases: TGTGCCAGCAGTCTACAGGGGAATGGCTACACCTTC. Translation gives CASSLQGNGYTF.

This clone was observed a handful of times. The rearrangement joins TRBV4-2 to TRBJ1-4, with D unclear. The germline V gene encodes CDR1 LGHNA and CDR2 YNFKEQ. The CDR3 loop spans 14 amino acids. Trimming removed 1 base from V and 4 bases from J, with 7 bases in between. Written as DNA, the CDR3 is TGTGCCAGCAGCCAAGGTCAGGTTAATGAAAAACTGTTTTTT. It is translated as CASSQGQVNEKLFF.

The chain is built from TRBV2 and TRBJ2-3; a possible D gene is TRBD1 (6 bases). The germline gives CDR1 SNHLY, CDR2 FYNNEI. V was trimmed by 5 bases and J by 1 base, leaving 13 bases between them. The CDR3 is made up of 15 amino acids. The CDR3 sequence: CASSRDIGGTDTQYF. DNA for the CDR3: TGTGCCAGCAGTCGGGACATTGGGGGCACAGATACGCAGTATTTT.

The rearrangement links TRBV28 to TRBJ2-5; D gene ambiguous. The V end was cut by 6 bases, the J end by 1 base, with 9 bases between. Germline V gene lookup returns CDR1 MDHEN and CDR2 SYDVKM. CDR3 length equals 13 residues. The CDR3 sequence is CASSRGTQETQYF. CDR3 in DNA: TGTGCCAGCAGCAGAGGCACCCAAGAGACCCAGTACTTC. The full variable domain, with the rest looked up from reference TRBV28 and TRBJ2-5, is DVKVTQSSRYLVKRTGEKVFLECVQDMDHENMFWYRQDPGLGLRLIYFSYDVKMKEKGDIPEGYSVSREKKERFSLILESASTNQTSMYLCASSRGTQETQYFGPGTRLLVL.

This clone showed up just once. This chain joins TRBV11-2 and TRBJ1-1; D might be TRBD1 (6 bases). This CDR3 is built from 15 residues. V lost 0 bases, J lost 1 base, and 9 bases lay in between. Germline V gene data show CDR1 as SGHAT and CDR2 as FQNNGV. This chain's CDR3 is CASSLETGANTEAFF. DNA of the CDR3: TGTGCCAGCAGCTTAGAGACAGGCGCGAACACTGAAGCTTTCTTT. Drawing the rest from reference TRBV11-2 and TRBJ1-1, the complete variable domain is EAGVAQSPRYKIIEKRQSVAFWCNPISGHATLYWYQQILGQGPKLLIQFQNNGVVDDSQLPKDRFSAERLKGVDSTLKIQPAKLEDSAVYLCASSLETGANTEAFFGQGTRLTVV.

This rearrangement joins TRBV28 to TRBJ1-4; 7 nucleotides line up with TRBD1. After removal of 3 bases from V and 4 bases from J, the junction contained 2 bases not matched to a gene. Germline V gene data show CDR1 as MDHEN and CDR2 as SYDVKM. This CDR3 is 14 amino acids long. The CDR3 reads CASSLDRRNEKLFF. The DNA of the CDR3 is TGTGCCAGCAGTTTGGACAGGCGTAATGAAAAACTGTTTTTT.

The chain links TRBV10-2 to TRBJ2-1, with 11 bases lining up with TRBD2. The J segment lost 6 bases and the V segment lost 8 bases, leaving 6 bases of the junction unmatched. CDR1 is WSHSY, CDR2 SAAADI, per germline. The CDR3 length is 14 residues. Here the CDR3 DNA reads TGCGCCAGCCGACGTAGCGGGGGGGCCAATGAGCAGTTCTTC. This translates into CASRRSGGANEQFF.

The V and J genes are TRBV25-1 and TRBJ1-2; 9 positions match TRBD1. Germline CDR1 is MGHDK and CDR2 is SYGVNS. Trimming at V came to 3 bases and at J to 9 bases, leaving 8 bases not matched to a gene. The CDR3 is 14 amino acids. The CDR3 region is CASSDPGQGRSYTF. As DNA, the CDR3 is TGTGCCAGCAGTGACCCGGGACAGGGAAGGAGCTACACCTTC.

This clone was counted only a few times. The gene calls are TRBV28 and TRBJ2-3, with TRBD2 matching 10 bases. The CDR3 length is 16 residues. J gave up 7 bases and V 7 bases, and 14 bases lay outside the gene matches. Germline V CDR1 and CDR2: MDHEN, SYDVKM. In nucleotides, the CDR3 is TGTGCCAGCACCGGAGGACTAGCGGAGATGGGAAATACGCAGTATTTT. It is translated as CASTGGLAEMGNTQYF.

The chain employs TRBV5-6 and TRBJ2-7; 9 bases map to TRBD2. Germline lookup yields CDR1 SGHDT and CDR2 YYEEEE. J was trimmed by 6 bases and V by 0 bases; bases with no gene match: 10. This CDR3 is built from 16 residues. This CDR3 reads CASSLVRAGGRSEQYF. DNA for the CDR3: TGTGCCAGCAGCTTGGTCCGGGCGGGAGGGCGAAGCGAGCAGTACTTC.

The chain combines TRBV7-3 with TRBJ2-1, with 16 nucleotides matching TRBD2. Looked up from germline, CDR1 is SGHTA and CDR2 is FQGTGA. This CDR3 spans 16 amino acids. V shed 5 bases and J 5 bases; nucleotides not matched to a gene: 3. Here the CDR3 DNA reads TGTGCCAGCAGCCCGGGACTAGCGGGAGGGGACAATGAGCAGTTCTTC. Amino acid sequence: CASSPGLAGGDNEQFF. The complete variable domain, with remaining parts taken from reference TRBV7-3 and TRBJ2-1, reads GAGVSQTPSNKVTEKGKYVELRCDPISGHTALYWYRQSLGQGPEFLIYFQGTGAADDSGLPNDRFFAVRPEGSVSTLKIQRTERGDSAVYLCASSPGLAGGDNEQFFGPGTRLTVL.

This clone has just one count. The chain combines TRBV9 with TRBJ2-7, with D possibly matching TRBD2 (5 bases). The CDR3 is 16 residues long. V lost 3 bases and J lost 3, with 19 bases in between. Germline CDR1 SGDLS, CDR2 YYNGEE. CDR3 sequence: CASSAREDSWNYEQYF. CDR3 coding DNA: TGTGCCAGCAGCGCGAGAGAGGACTCCTGGAACTACGAGCAGTACTTC.

This chain connects TRBV6-5 to TRBJ1-2; the match to TRBD1 covers 8 bases. Losses at the gene ends were 6 bases for V and 10 bases for J; bases not matched to a gene: 13. Per the germline V gene, CDR1 is MNHEY and CDR2 is SVGAGI. This CDR3 contains 14 residues. As DNA, the CDR3 is TGTGCCAGCAGATCCGGGACAGGCTACTCTTTCTACACCTTC. Amino acid sequence: CASRSGTGYSFYTF.

This clone appeared a single time. The CDR3 coding sequence is TGTGCCAGCAACATTGGGCGGAACACCGGGGAGCTGTTTTTT. As protein: CASNIGRNTGELFF. This sequence joins TRBV5-4 and TRBJ2-2; D gene ambiguous. The ends were cut back, 6 bases at V and 1 base at J, with 10 bases in the middle. CDR1 is SGHNT and CDR2 is YYREEE in the germline V gene (reference sequence). The CDR3 is made up of 14 amino acids.

This rearrangement joins TRBV2 to TRBJ1-2; 7 positions agree with TRBD1. The germline gives CDR1 SNHLY, CDR2 FYNNEI. CDR3 length: 14 residues. V gave up 8 bases and J gave up 3 bases; unmatched junction bases: 9. Here the CDR3 DNA reads TGTGCCAGCTCCGCGACAGGGCAGGACTATGGCTACACCTTC. Protein product: CASSATGQDYGYTF.

Only a few counts were recorded for this clone. V usage is TRBV18 and J usage is TRBJ1-5, with a tentative D call TRBD1 (6 bases). Germline loops: CDR1 KGHSH, CDR2 LQKENI. This CDR3 has 14 residues. V gave up 4 bases and J gave up 3 bases, with 10 bases separating them. CDR3 sequence reads: CASSHDRHNQPQHF. CDR3 in DNA: TGTGCCAGCTCACACGACAGGCACAATCAGCCCCAGCATTTT.